The 27 T cell receptor beta chains presented below share a single source sample, sequenced in a study of T cell changes during pregnancy in multiple sclerosis. Libraries were prepared by immunoSEQ multiplex PCR; TCRdb keeps only in-frame clonotypes and omits some of them. The sample records some 81,000 clones, 93% being singletons. Sequencing was performed on peripheral blood, taken after pregnancy. These receptors all stem from a female donor in good health, enrolled as a control in a pregnancy study.

The chain combines TRBV5-6 with TRBJ2-3; TRBD2 matches 9 bases. CDR3 length equals 16 residues. Losses at the gene ends were 1 base for V and 3 bases for J; bases not matched to a gene: 6. Germline CDR1 reads SGHDT; CDR2 reads YYEEEE. CDR3 sequence reads: CASSLFVSGGTDTQYF. CDR3 nucleotide sequence: TGTGCCAGCAGCTTGTTTGTTAGCGGGGGTACAGATACGCAGTATTTT.

The chain has TRBV27 and TRBJ2-1, with 7 positions matching TRBD2. The trim removed 5 bases at V and 3 bases at J, leaving 13 bases unmatched. CDR1 MNHEY and CDR2 SMNVEV come from the germline V gene (reference sequence). This CDR3 has 17 residues. CDR3 DNA sequence: TGTGCCAGCAGTCTAAGCGGGGCCGCTATTTACTACAATGAGCAGTTCTTC. Protein product: CASSLSGAAIYYNEQFF.

This sequence joins TRBV14 and TRBJ2-1; TRBD2 aligns across 9 bases. From germline, CDR1 is SGHDN and CDR2 FVKESK. The V segment lost 0 bases and the J segment 6 bases; nucleotides outside the gene matches: 6. This CDR3 spans 16 amino acids. CDR3: CASSQEGGGRANEQFF. In DNA, the CDR3 is TGTGCCAGCAGCCAAGAGGGAGGCGGGAGGGCCAATGAGCAGTTCTTC.

This rearrangement joins TRBV7-9 to TRBJ1-2; tentatively, D is TRBD1 (5 bases). The V and J ends lost 8 bases and 4 bases respectively, with 14 bases between them. The CDR3 spans 13 residues. Germline loops: CDR1 SEHNR, CDR2 FQNEAQ (reference sequence). For the CDR3, the DNA is TGTGCCAGCGCCTTGGGGGGTGGCTATGGCTACACCTTC. Amino acids: CASALGGGYGYTF.

The V and J genes are TRBV7-2 and TRBJ2-3; 10 nucleotides align to TRBD2. Germline V lookup: CDR1 SGHTA, CDR2 FQGNSA. The CDR3 is made up of 17 amino acids. With 5 bases clipped from V and 0 bases from J, the junction kept 8 bases outside the gene matches. CDR3 in DNA: TGTGCCAGCAGCCTCCTACTAGCGGGGACGAGCACAGATACGCAGTATTTT. Encoded protein: CASSLLLAGTSTDTQYF.

The chain combines TRBV4-2 with TRBJ2-7, with D possibly TRBD2 on 5 matching bases. Germline V CDR1 and CDR2: LGHNA, YNFKEQ. The CDR3 extends over 15 amino acids. V dropped 0 bases and J dropped 5 bases, with 14 bases sitting between them. The CDR3 bases are TGTGCCAGCAGCCAAGAGCAGACGGCTAGCAACGAGCAGTACTTC. Residues: CASSQEQTASNEQYF.

Written as DNA, the CDR3 is TGTGCCAGCAGAAACCTATACAGTGGCTACACCTTC. Encoded protein: CASRNLYSGYTF. The chain employs TRBV6-5 and TRBJ1-2; D gene uncertain. Trimming cost V 6 bases and J 7 bases, with 12 bases left between them. In germline, CDR1 is MNHEY, CDR2 SVGAGI. CDR3 length: 12 amino acids.

The chain carries TRBV19 and TRBJ1-5; TRBD1 matches 7 bases. Germline V lookup: CDR1 LNHDA, CDR2 SQIVND (reference sequence). V was clipped by 4 bases and J by 11 bases; unmatched bases: 11. The CDR3 runs to 14 residues. For the CDR3, the DNA is TGTGCCAGTAGTACGGGGACAGACCCCCGGGCCCAGCATTTT. The encoded protein is CASSTGTDPRAQHF.

The V and J genes are TRBV28 and TRBJ2-7; D is undetermined. V dropped 1 base and J dropped 2 bases, with 3 bases sitting between them. From germline, CDR1 is MDHEN and CDR2 SYDVKM. The CDR3 sequence is 12 residues long. This CDR3 is CASSLSTYEQYF. The DNA of the CDR3 is TGTGCCAGCAGTTTATCCACCTACGAGCAGTACTTC. Full variable domain (outside the CDR3, taken from reference TRBV28 and TRBJ2-7): DVKVTQSSRYLVKRTGEKVFLECVQDMDHENMFWYRQDPGLGLRLIYFSYDVKMKEKGDIPEGYSVSREKKERFSLILESASTNQTSMYLCASSLSTYEQYFGPGTRLTVT.

The chain recombines TRBV28 with TRBJ2-1, with 8 bases aligning to TRBD1. Germline values: CDR1 MDHEN, CDR2 SYDVKM. The V gene end was trimmed by 6 bases and the J gene end by 6 bases; junction bases not matched to a gene: 4. The CDR3 extends over 13 amino acids. CDR3 bases: TGTGCCAGCAGAGACAGGGGTGGCAATGAGCAGTTCTTC. Translating it yields CASRDRGGNEQFF.

V usage is TRBV30 and J usage is TRBJ2-7, with D maybe TRBD2 (5 bases). Trimming pared 3 bases from V and 6 bases from J, leaving 18 bases between. The CDR3 sequence is 14 residues long. Germline-derived CDR1 and CDR2 are GTSNPN and SVGIG (reference sequence). The CDR3 DNA sequence: TGTGCCTGGAGAGCCCCCGCGGGCGTCGCCGAGCAGTACTTC. Amino acid sequence: CAWRAPAGVAEQYF.

V is TRBV28 and J is TRBJ2-7; weak D call: TRBD1 (5 bases). Germline V CDR1 and CDR2: MDHEN, SYDVKM. The CDR3 runs to 15 residues. V was cut by 5 bases and J by 0 bases, with 14 bases left in between. The CDR3 bases are TGTGCCAGCAGTCCACCAACAGGATCCTCCTACGAGCAGTACTTC. Translating it yields CASSPPTGSSYEQYF. Variable domain in full (rest from reference TRBV28 and TRBJ2-7): DVKVTQSSRYLVKRTGEKVFLECVQDMDHENMFWYRQDPGLGLRLIYFSYDVKMKEKGDIPEGYSVSREKKERFSLILESASTNQTSMYLCASSPPTGSSYEQYFGPGTRLTVT.

This sequence joins TRBV29-1 and TRBJ1-4, with D perhaps TRBD1 (6 bases). Germline assignment: CDR1 SQVTM and CDR2 ANQGSEA. V shed 4 bases and J shed 8 bases, with 14 bases lying between them. This CDR3 comprises 13 residues. CDR3 sequence: CSVGGGAGEKLFF. CDR3 DNA sequence: TGCAGCGTTGGGGGGGGCGCAGGGGAAAAACTGTTTTTT.

This chain connects TRBV7-3 to TRBJ2-3, with 7 bases that match TRBD2. The trim removed 2 bases at V and 4 bases at J, leaving 3 bases unmatched. Per germline, CDR1 SGHTA and CDR2 FQGTGA. The length of the CDR3 is 14 residues. CDR3 sequence: CASSLGGSADTQYF. The CDR3 nucleotides read TGTGCCAGCAGCTTAGGCGGGAGCGCAGATACGCAGTATTTT.

The chain recombines TRBV5-6 with TRBJ2-7; 10 nucleotides line up with TRBD1. This CDR3 has 17 amino acids. V dropped 4 bases and J dropped 6; count of bases not matched to a gene: 16. Germline lookup yields CDR1 SGHDT and CDR2 YYEEEE. The CDR3 loop reads CASSPRTGGFSGREQYF. The CDR3 DNA sequence: TGTGCCAGCAGCCCCCGGACAGGGGGTTTCTCGGGGCGCGAGCAGTACTTC.

This sequence joins TRBV11-3 and TRBJ2-1; 13 bases map to TRBD2. V dropped 5 bases and J dropped 8; count of bases not matched to a gene: 12. Germline values: CDR1 SGHNT, CDR2 YENEEA. CDR3 length equals 17 residues. CDR3 amino acids: CASSRGLAGVRGDEQFF. CDR3 bases: TGTGCCAGCAGCCGCGGACTAGCGGGAGTGAGGGGTGATGAGCAGTTCTTC.

The chain is built from TRBV19 and TRBJ1-2, with D perhaps matching TRBD1 (5 bases). This CDR3 has 13 residues. Deletions cut 4 bases from V and 8 bases from J, with 14 bases between. Germline CDR1 and CDR2: LNHDA and SQIVND (reference sequence). CDR3 nucleotides: TGTGCCAGTAGTAATTCCAGGGTTCACGGCTACACCTTC. Translating gives CASSNSRVHGYTF.

The genes are TRBV14 and TRBJ2-1; 8 nucleotides line up with TRBD2. V trimming: 3 bases; J trimming: 4 bases; junction bases outside the gene matches: 5. The CDR3 totals 15 residues. The germline V gene encodes CDR1 SGHDN and CDR2 FVKESK. CDR3: CASSHLLADYNEQFF. The CDR3 DNA reads TGTGCCAGCAGCCATTTACTAGCGGATTACAATGAGCAGTTCTTC. The variable domain in full, completed from reference TRBV14 and TRBJ2-1, reads EAGVTQFPSHSVIEKGQTVTLRCDPISGHDNLYWYRRVMGKEIKFLLHFVKESKQDESGMPNNRFLAERTGGTYSTLKVQPAELEDSGVYFCASSHLLADYNEQFFGPGTRLTVL.

The chain couples TRBV20-1 to TRBJ1-4; D not resolved. CDR3 size: 11 residues. Per the germline V gene, CDR1 is DFQATT and CDR2 is SNEGSKA (reference sequence). Trimming pared 7 bases from V and 3 bases from J, leaving 6 bases between. The CDR3 region has the DNA TGCAGTGGTCAGGCTAATGAAAAACTGTTTTTT. Translation: CSGQANEKLFF.

This chain joins TRBV10-3 and TRBJ2-7; the match to TRBD2 covers 10 bases. CDR3 length: 16 amino acids. The V gene end was trimmed by 10 bases and the J gene end by 5 bases; junction bases not matched to a gene: 17. Germline-derived CDR1 and CDR2 are ENHRY and SYGVKD. CDR3 in amino acids: CATAGGLAGVKDEQYF. The DNA for the CDR3 is TGTGCCACGGCTGGCGGGCTAGCGGGAGTTAAGGACGAGCAGTACTTC.

The chain has TRBV6-5 and TRBJ2-7, with 12 bases fitting TRBD2. J lost 3 bases, V lost 6 bases, and 3 bases had no gene match. The CDR3 is 14 amino acids. Germline assignment: CDR1 MNHEY and CDR2 SVGAGI. CDR3 loop: CASSRLAGVYEQYF. CDR3 sequence (DNA): TGTGCCAGCAGCCGACTAGCGGGAGTCTACGAGCAGTACTTC.

The J gene is TRBJ2-5, the V gene TRBV30, with 7 bases aligning to TRBD1. The CDR3 contains 14 residues. Germline V gene data show CDR1 as GTSNPN and CDR2 as SVGIG (reference sequence). The V gene end was trimmed by 6 bases and the J gene end by 1 base; junction bases not matched to a gene: 8. The CDR3 loop is CACHRGSGQETQYF. The CDR3 DNA sequence: TGTGCCTGCCACAGGGGAAGCGGCCAAGAGACCCAGTACTTC.

The rearrangement links TRBV5-6 to TRBJ1-6, with D uncertain. The germline CDR1 and CDR2 sequences are SGHDT and YYEEEE. Trimming took off 0 bases at V and 9 bases at J, with 10 bases between the two ends. CDR3 length: 14 amino acids. The CDR3 DNA reads as TGTGCCAGCAGCTTGGGCCGGAGGAGTTCACCCCTCCACTTT. Its protein product is CASSLGRRSSPLHF. The variable domain in full, with the rest retrieved from reference TRBV5-6 and TRBJ1-6, is DAGVTQSPTHLIKTRGQQVTLRCSPKSGHDTVSWYQQALGQGPQFIFQYYEEEERQRGNFPDRFSGHQFPNYSSELNVNALLLGDSALYLCASSLGRRSSPLHFGNGTRLTVT.

The rearrangement joins TRBV6-5 to TRBJ2-1; 8 nucleotides agree with TRBD2. This CDR3 comprises 15 residues. The germline V gene encodes CDR1 MNHEY and CDR2 SVGAGI. V gave up 6 bases and J gave up 5 bases; unmatched junction bases: 9. The DNA for the CDR3 is TGTGCCAGCAGAACCAAGCGGGGGCCTCACAATGAGCAGTTCTTC. Its translation is CASRTKRGPHNEQFF.

The CDR3 bases are TGCGCCAGCAGCTTGAGGACAGGGTTTGGCTACACCTTC. It translates to CASSLRTGFGYTF. This chain connects TRBV5-1 to TRBJ1-2, with TRBD1 matching over 8 bases. V shed 1 base, J shed 7 bases, and the junction held 3 bases outside the gene matches. The CDR3 totals 13 residues. CDR1 is SGHRS, CDR2 YFSETQ, per germline.

V and J are TRBV29-1 and TRBJ2-4; 9 nucleotides match TRBD1. This CDR3 contains 14 residues. The V and J ends lost 7 bases and 3 bases, in that order; junction bases with no gene match: 7. The germline V gene encodes CDR1 SQVTM and CDR2 ANQGSEA. CDR3 amino acids: CSADRGLVKNIQYF. CDR3 nucleotides: TGCAGCGCGGACAGGGGTTTGGTCAAAAACATTCAGTACTTC.

This clone came up once. The rearrangement uses TRBV29-1 and TRBJ2-6, with D possibly TRBD2 on 7 matching bases. This CDR3 comprises 16 residues. V was cut by 6 bases and J by 2 bases, with 17 bases left in between. Germline V gene data show CDR1 as SQVTM and CDR2 as ANQGSEA. CDR3 amino acids: CSVGRGGAAGANVLTF. The CDR3 bases are TGCAGCGTGGGGAGGGGGGGCGCAGCTGGGGCCAACGTCCTGACTTTC.